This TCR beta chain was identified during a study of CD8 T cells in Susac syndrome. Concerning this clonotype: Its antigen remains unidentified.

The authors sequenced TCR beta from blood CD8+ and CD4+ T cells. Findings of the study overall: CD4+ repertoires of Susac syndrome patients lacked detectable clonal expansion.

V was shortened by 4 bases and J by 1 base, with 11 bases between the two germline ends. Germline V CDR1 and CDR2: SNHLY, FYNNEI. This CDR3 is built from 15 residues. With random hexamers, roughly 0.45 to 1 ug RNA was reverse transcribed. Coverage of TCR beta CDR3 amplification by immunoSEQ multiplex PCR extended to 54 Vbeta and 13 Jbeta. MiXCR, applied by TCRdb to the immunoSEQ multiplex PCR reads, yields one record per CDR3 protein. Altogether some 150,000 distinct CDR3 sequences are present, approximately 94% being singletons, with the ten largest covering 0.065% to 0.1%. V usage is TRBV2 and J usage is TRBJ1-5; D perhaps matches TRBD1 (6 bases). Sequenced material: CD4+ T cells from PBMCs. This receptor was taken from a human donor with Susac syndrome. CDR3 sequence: CASSVDRPSNQPQHF. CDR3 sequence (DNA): TGTGCCAGCAGTGTGGACAGACCCAGCAATCAGCCCCAGCATTTT.